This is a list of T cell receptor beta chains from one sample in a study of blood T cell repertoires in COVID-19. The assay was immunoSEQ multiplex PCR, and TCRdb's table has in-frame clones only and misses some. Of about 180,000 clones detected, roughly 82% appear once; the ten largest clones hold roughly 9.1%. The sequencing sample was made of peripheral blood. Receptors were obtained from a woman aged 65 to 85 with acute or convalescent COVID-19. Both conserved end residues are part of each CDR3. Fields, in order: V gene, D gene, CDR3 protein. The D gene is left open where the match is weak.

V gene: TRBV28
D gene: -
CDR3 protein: CASSDSAKNTEAFF

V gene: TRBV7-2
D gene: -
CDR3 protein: CASSLLRSPHQPQHF

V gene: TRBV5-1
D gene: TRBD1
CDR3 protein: CASSSAGGGQPQHF

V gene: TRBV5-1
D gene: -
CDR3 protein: CASSLDWAYGYTF

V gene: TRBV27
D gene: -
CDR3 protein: CASRPTFDSNYGYTF

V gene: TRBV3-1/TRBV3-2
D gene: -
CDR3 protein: CASSPVGGTIYF

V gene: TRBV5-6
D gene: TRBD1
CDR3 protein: CASSLRDSPYEQYF

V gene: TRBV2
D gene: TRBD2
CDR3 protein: CASHGLAGGETQYF

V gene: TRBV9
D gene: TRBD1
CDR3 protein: CASSAFSGTGSSGYTF

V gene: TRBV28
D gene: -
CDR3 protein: CASRQASSPLHF

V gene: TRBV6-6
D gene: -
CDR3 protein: CASSNTRASNQPQHF

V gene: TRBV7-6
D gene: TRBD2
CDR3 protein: CASSLNPPGTSGRAGELFF

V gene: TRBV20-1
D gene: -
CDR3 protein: CSASRGRGYFTDTQYF

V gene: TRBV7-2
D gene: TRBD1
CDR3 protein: CASSSAGTGSFYEQFF

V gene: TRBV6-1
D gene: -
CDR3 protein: CASSEPPAYNSPLHF

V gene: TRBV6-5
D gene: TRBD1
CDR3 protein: CATILGTGFYNEQFF

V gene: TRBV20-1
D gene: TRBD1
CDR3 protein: CSASGTGGSTDTQYF

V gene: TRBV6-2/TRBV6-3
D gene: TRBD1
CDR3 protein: CASSFGTGGSGTF

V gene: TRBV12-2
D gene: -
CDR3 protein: CASRQVRGGNQETQYF

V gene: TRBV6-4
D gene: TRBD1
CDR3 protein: CAFRGPANTGELFF

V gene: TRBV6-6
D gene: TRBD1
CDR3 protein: CASRLDRVNTEAFF

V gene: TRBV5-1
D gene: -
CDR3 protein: CASSFQGIQETQYF

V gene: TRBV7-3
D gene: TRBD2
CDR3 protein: CASSPPTLSGGANEQFF

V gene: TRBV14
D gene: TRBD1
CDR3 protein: CASSLHTGGAAGELFF

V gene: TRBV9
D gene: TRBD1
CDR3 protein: CASSETGGTSGNTIYF

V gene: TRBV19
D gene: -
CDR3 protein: CASSIPQVGQPQHF

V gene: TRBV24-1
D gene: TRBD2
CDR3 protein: CATSEGGKSDIQYF

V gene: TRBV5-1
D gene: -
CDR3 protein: CASSLDQGMGGYTF

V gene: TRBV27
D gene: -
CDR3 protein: CASGIGSGANQPQHF

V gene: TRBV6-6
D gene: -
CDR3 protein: CASRPQWGSEVGYTF

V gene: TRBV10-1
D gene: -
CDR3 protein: CASSEGWAGGYYGYTF

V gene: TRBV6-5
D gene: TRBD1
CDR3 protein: CASSYRTGDTEAFF

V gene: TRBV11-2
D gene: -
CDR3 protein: CASSLALARETQYF

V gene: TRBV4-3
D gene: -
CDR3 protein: CASSQDVRGSNEQFF

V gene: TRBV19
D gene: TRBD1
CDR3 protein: CASETGRSGNTIYF

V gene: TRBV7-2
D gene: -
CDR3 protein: CASSLQGGWTDTQYF

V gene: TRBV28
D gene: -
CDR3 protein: CASSLIQGTEQYF

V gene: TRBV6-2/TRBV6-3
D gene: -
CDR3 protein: CASSYSGGLPQHF

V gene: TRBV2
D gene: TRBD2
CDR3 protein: CASNGGGPTGELFF

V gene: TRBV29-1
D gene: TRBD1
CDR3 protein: CSVVRADRGYGYTF

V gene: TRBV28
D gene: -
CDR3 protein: CASSLSNRLAVTGELFF

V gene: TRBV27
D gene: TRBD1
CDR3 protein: CASSLSILQGARNGELFF

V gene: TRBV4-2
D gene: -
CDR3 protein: CASSLARGSQETQYF

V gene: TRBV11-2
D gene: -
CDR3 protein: CASSSTAGGWQFF

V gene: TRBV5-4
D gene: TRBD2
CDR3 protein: CASSLETSSGRGGETQYF

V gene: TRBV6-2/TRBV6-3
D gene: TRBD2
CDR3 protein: CASSYSASGGIWYEQFF

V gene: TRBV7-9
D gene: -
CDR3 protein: CASSLGDGTEAFF

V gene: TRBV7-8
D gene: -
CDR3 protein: CASSLVVGGSETQYF